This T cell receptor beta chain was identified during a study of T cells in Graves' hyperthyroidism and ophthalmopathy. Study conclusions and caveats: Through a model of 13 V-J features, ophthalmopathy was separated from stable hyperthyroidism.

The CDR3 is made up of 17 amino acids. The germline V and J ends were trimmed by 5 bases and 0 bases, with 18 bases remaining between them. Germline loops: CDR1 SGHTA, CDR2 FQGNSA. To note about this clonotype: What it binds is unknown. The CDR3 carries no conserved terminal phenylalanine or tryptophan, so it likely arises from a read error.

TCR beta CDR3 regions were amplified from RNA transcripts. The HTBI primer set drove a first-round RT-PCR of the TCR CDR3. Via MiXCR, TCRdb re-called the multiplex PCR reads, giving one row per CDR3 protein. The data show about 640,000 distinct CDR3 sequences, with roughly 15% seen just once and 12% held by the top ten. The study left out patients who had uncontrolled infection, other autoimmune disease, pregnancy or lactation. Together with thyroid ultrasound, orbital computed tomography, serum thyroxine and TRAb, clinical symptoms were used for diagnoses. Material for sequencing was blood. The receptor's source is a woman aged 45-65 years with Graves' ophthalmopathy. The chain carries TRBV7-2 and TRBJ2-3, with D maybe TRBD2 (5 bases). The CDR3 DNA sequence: TGTGCCAGCAGCCAAGAGAGGGTACTTTCTAGCACAGATACGCAGTATCTT. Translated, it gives CASSQERVLSSTDTQYL.